This TCR beta chain was sequenced in a study of blood T cell repertoires in COVID-19. Study-wide background: There were acute and convalescent COVID-19 samples, and they came from the United States, Italy and Spain.

Trimming shortened V by 1 base and J by 1 base, and 11 bases separated the two germline ends. The CDR3 spans 16 residues. Germline V gene lookup returns CDR1 MNHEY and CDR2 SMNVEV (reference sequence). This clone was detected once. The authors' processing: Amplification of reference gene primers provided the estimated nucleated cell counts. Method: immunoSEQ multiplex PCR; TCRdb's copy keeps in-frame clones and lacks some. V and J calls and clone size follow that table, whereas D and trimming were derived from the DNA. Here the sample spans about 120,000 clones, 82% being singletons. This TCR was sampled from a human donor in a cohort sampled during active COVID-19. The chain joins TRBV27 to TRBJ2-1; D gene uncertain. The source material was peripheral blood. As DNA, the CDR3 is TGTGCCAGCAGTTTATATGCGGTCCCGTCCTACAATGAGCAGTTCTTC. Its translation: CASSLYAVPSYNEQFF.